The 29 T cell receptor beta chains below were found in one sample sequenced in a study of breast tumors, draining lymph nodes, adjacent tissues. Axillary draining lymph nodes of breast cancer patients supplied the node samples. Via MiXCR, TCRdb re-called the multiplex PCR reads, giving one row per CDR3 protein. Seen here are tens of thousands of distinct CDR3 sequences, approximately 31% observed once, and the top ten hold over 8%. The sequenced sample consisted of axillary lymph node tissue. These receptors came from a female donor with breast cancer. Some clones in this sample may be carry-over from other donors' samples.

There are a few counts of this clonotype. The genes are TRBV18 and TRBJ2-1, with 10 bases that match TRBD2. CDR1 KGHSH and CDR2 LQKENI come from the germline V gene. Unmatched junction bases numbered 11, after V lost 1 base and J lost 2 bases. The CDR3 covers 19 residues. CDR3 residues: CASSPRSLAGVLAYNEQFF. Written as DNA, the CDR3 is TGTGCCAGCTCACCACGGTCGCTAGCGGGAGTACTGGCCTACAATGAGCAGTTCTTC.

The CDR3 is CASSLRAGGVKPGELFF. DNA for the CDR3: TGTGCCAGCAGCTTACGGGCGGGGGGGGTTAAACCCGGGGAGCTGTTTTTT. V and J are TRBV7-2 and TRBJ2-2; TRBD2 matches 9 bases. Per the germline V gene, CDR1 is SGHTA and CDR2 is FQGNSA. There are 17 residues in the CDR3. V shed 2 bases and J 6 bases; nucleotides not matched to a gene: 10. Full variable domain (rest looked up from reference TRBV7-2 and TRBJ2-2): GAGVSQSPSNKVTEKGKDVELRCDPISGHTALYWYRQSLGQGLEFLIYFQGNSAPDKSGLPSDRFSAERTGGSVSTLTIQRTQQEDSAVYLCASSLRAGGVKPGELFFGEGSRLTVL.

This clonotype was counted many times. The chain employs TRBV20-1 and TRBJ2-7; D gene unclear. The germline V gene has CDR1 DFQATT and CDR2 SNEGSKA (reference sequence). The V gene lost 0 bases and the J gene lost 7 bases, with 10 bases spanning the gap. The CDR3 loop spans 12 amino acids. Written as DNA, the CDR3 is TGCAGTGCTAGAGATTGGGCGGAAGAGCAGTACTTC. It encodes CSARDWAEEQYF.

This clonotype occurred many times. The rearrangement uses TRBV9 and TRBJ2-5; D ambiguous. Trimming removed 0 bases at V and 3 bases at J, with 6 bases between. This CDR3 has 13 residues. The germline V gene encodes CDR1 SGDLS and CDR2 YYNGEE. DNA for the CDR3: TGTGCCAGCAGCGTAGGTGGCGAAGAGACCCAGTACTTC. Protein product: CASSVGGEETQYF. Complete variable domain (other parts from reference TRBV9 and TRBJ2-5): DSGVTQTPKHLITATGQRVTLRCSPRSGDLSVYWYQQSLDQGLQFLIQYYNGEERAKGNILERFSAQQFPDLHSELNLSSLELGDSALYFCASSVGGEETQYFGPGTRLLVL.

This clonotype was counted many times. The chain recombines TRBV18 with TRBJ1-3; maybe TRBD1 (5 bases). Germline values: CDR1 KGHSH, CDR2 LQKENI. The CDR3 has 15 residues. The V end lost 6 bases, the J end lost 2 bases, and 14 bases lay between the germline ends. CDR3 loop: CASSTSQGAGNTIYF. The DNA for the CDR3 is TGTGCCAGCTCCACCTCCCAAGGGGCTGGAAACACCATATATTTT.

In its sample, this clonotype was seen once. The J gene is TRBJ1-4, the V gene TRBV3-1; TRBD1 might be the D (5 bases). Germline V gene lookup returns CDR1 LGHDT and CDR2 YNNKEL (reference sequence). The CDR3 is 14 residues long. V gave up 5 bases and J gave up 8 bases, with 15 bases separating them. CDR3 in DNA: TGTGCCAGCAGCTACCAGGGTCTTGTGGAAAAACTGTTTTTT. This encodes CASSYQGLVEKLFF.

This clonotype appeared many times. The chain recombines TRBV30 with TRBJ1-3; a weak D match, TRBD1 (5 bases). The CDR3 runs to 15 residues. Trimming removed 0 bases at V and 0 bases at J, with 9 bases between. In germline, CDR1 is GTSNPN, CDR2 SVGIG (reference sequence). The CDR3 loop reads CAWSVHRPSGNTIYF. CDR3 DNA: TGTGCCTGGAGTGTACACAGGCCCTCTGGAAACACCATATATTTT.

The rearrangement uses TRBV3-1 and TRBJ2-5; D gene unclear. This CDR3 contains 16 residues. CDR1 and CDR2 (germline): LGHDT, YNNKEL (reference sequence). V lost 0 bases and J 0 bases, leaving 11 bases between the germline ends. The CDR3 spells CASSQDARAYQETQYF. As DNA, the CDR3 is TGTGCCAGCAGCCAAGACGCGCGAGCCTACCAAGAGACCCAGTACTTC.

The V call is TRBV6-6, the J call TRBJ1-3; D gene uncertain. The V end lost 2 bases, the J end lost 8 bases, and 22 bases lay between the germline ends. The germline V gene encodes CDR1 MNHNY and CDR2 SVGAGI (reference sequence). The CDR3 has 17 amino acids. The CDR3 DNA sequence: TGTGCCAGCAGTTACCAGACTCCGCCTAACTATGGCTACACCATATATTTT. It encodes CASSYQTPPNYGYTIYF.

This clonotype appeared many times. This chain uses TRBV25-1 with TRBJ1-2; the match to TRBD1 covers 10 bases. Germline assignment: CDR1 MGHDK and CDR2 SYGVNS. V lost 3 bases and J lost 6; bases outside the gene matches: 10. This CDR3 is 16 amino acids long. The CDR3 region has the DNA TGTGCCAGCAGTGAGTCCCGACAGGGGGCCCAGAATGGCTACACCTTC. The encoded protein is CASSESRQGAQNGYTF.

This clonotype was picked up one time. V usage is TRBV7-9 and J usage is TRBJ1-6, with TRBD1 identical over 8 bases. V was pared by 3 bases and J by 10 bases, with 5 bases of the junction left unmatched. The germline CDR1 and CDR2 sequences are SEHNR and FQNEAQ (reference sequence). The CDR3 has 14 residues. The CDR3 coding sequence is TGTGCCAGCAGCTTGGGCCCAGGGGGCTCACCCCTCCACTTT. Protein sequence: CASSLGPGGSPLHF.

This rearrangement joins TRBV11-1 to TRBJ1-6, with a tentative D call TRBD1 (5 bases). CDR3 length: 16 amino acids. CDR1 is SGHAT and CDR2 is FQDESV in the germline V gene (reference sequence). The V and J ends lost 5 bases and 7 bases respectively, with 18 bases between them. Written as DNA, the CDR3 is TGTGCCAGCAGCCGTGCCGGGAGGGGCAAGAATTCACCCCTCCACTTT. This gives the protein CASSRAGRGKNSPLHF.

This clonotype was seen many times. The V gene is TRBV4-3, the J gene TRBJ1-5; D is undetermined. The V end was cut by 3 bases, the J end by 7 bases, with 10 bases between. Germline CDR1 and CDR2: LGHNA and YSLEER. The CDR3 consists of 13 residues. The CDR3 nucleotides read TGCGCCAGCAGCCAGGTTTTAGGGCAGCCCCAGCATTTT. Protein sequence: CASSQVLGQPQHF.

This clonotype was seen many times. It may be a read error: a sequence one base away is much more abundant. The V gene is TRBV20-1, the J gene TRBJ2-7, with 9 bases lining up with TRBD1. With 4 bases clipped from V and 6 bases from J, the junction kept 10 bases outside the gene matches. The germline V gene encodes CDR1 DFQATT and CDR2 SNEGSKA (reference sequence). The CDR3 is 14 residues long. Here the CDR3 reads CSAKTGTGSPEQYF. The CDR3 DNA is TGCAGTGCTAAAACCGGGACAGGGTCCCCCGAGCAGTACTTC.

In its sample, this clonotype was seen many times. The genes are TRBV18 and TRBJ2-7, with 7 bases fitting TRBD2. This CDR3 has 14 residues. With V trimmed by 2 bases and J by 0 bases, 1 base remained unmatched. The germline gives CDR1 KGHSH, CDR2 LQKENI. This chain's CDR3 is CASSPTSASYEQYF. In DNA, the CDR3 is TGTGCCAGCTCACCAACTAGCGCCTCCTACGAGCAGTACTTC.

The V and J genes are TRBV5-4 and TRBJ1-2; 7 bases agree with TRBD1. The germline V gene encodes CDR1 SGHNT and CDR2 YYREEE (reference sequence). The CDR3 extends over 15 amino acids. CDR3 amino acids: CAGSFWDRTNYGYTF. The CDR3 bases are TGTGCTGGCAGCTTTTGGGACAGAACTAACTATGGCTACACCTTC.

For this clonotype: This may be a read error, as it is one base from a much larger clone. This CDR3 reads CASSYSTPEGTGELFF. The CDR3 DNA reads as TGTGCCAGCAGTTACTCGACTCCCGAGGGCACCGGGGAGCTGTTTTTT. This chain uses TRBV6-5 with TRBJ2-2, with D possibly matching TRBD2 (5 bases). The germline CDR1 and CDR2 sequences are MNHEY and SVGAGI. This CDR3 spans 16 amino acids. The ends were cut back, 0 bases at V and 4 bases at J, with 12 bases in the middle.

This clonotype was counted ten times or more. A much more abundant neighbour one base away suggests this may be a read error. This chain links TRBV5-1 with TRBJ1-5; TRBD1 is a possible D gene (5 bases). Germline V gene sequence: CDR1 SGHRS, CDR2 YFSETQ. CDR3 size: 13 residues. CDR3 DNA: TGCGCCAACAGCCGGGACGGGGTTCAGCCCCAGCATTTT. This encodes CANSRDGVQPQHF.

This clonotype was counted at least ten times. The V call is TRBV28, the J call TRBJ1-2, with D hard to call. V was shortened by 5 bases and J by 3 bases, with 19 bases between the two germline ends. The germline V gene has CDR1 MDHEN and CDR2 SYDVKM. This CDR3 is built from 16 residues. The CDR3 loop is CASSHSRMRSHYGYTF. The CDR3 DNA is TGTGCCAGCAGTCATTCGAGAATGAGGAGTCACTATGGCTACACCTTC.

As to this clonotype: Because it lacks the conserved phenylalanine or tryptophan at the end, this CDR3 is likely a read error. It is unclear where the CDR3 begins or ends on the DNA, so no DNA is shown, and the CDR3 is as TCRdb lists it. The chain is built from TRBV24-1 and TRBJ1-3. The CDR3 is 14 residues long, counting both termini. Germline V lookup: CDR1 KGHDR, CDR2 SFDVKD. The CDR3 sequence is CATSDLHPSGRAGS.

The CDR3 DNA reads as TGTGCCAGCATCGTACAGGGACTAGCGGGGAGCACAGATACGCAGTATTTT. This translates into CASIVQGLAGSTDTQYF. The rearrangement links TRBV27 to TRBJ2-3, with TRBD2 identical over 13 bases. Germline loops: CDR1 MNHEY, CDR2 SMNVEV (reference sequence). Trimming took 7 bases from V and 0 from J; bases not matched to a gene: 7. The CDR3 spans 17 residues.

The chain has TRBV12-3 or TRBV12-4 and TRBJ1-2, with D perhaps TRBD1 (6 bases). Trimming shortened V by 6 bases and J by 5 bases, and 22 bases separated the two germline ends. The CDR3 covers 16 residues. The CDR3, as DNA: TGTGCCAGCAGCCCGGGGCGGGGACACTCAATTTATGGCTACACCTTC. Protein product: CASSPGRGHSIYGYTF.

This clonotype has ten or more counts. At one of its ends the junction is not consistent with the germline gene, which may arise from a read error. The J gene is TRBJ2-7, the V gene TRBV5-5; no definite D call. The CDR3 has 12 residues. Germline CDR1 reads SGHKS; CDR2 reads YYEKEE (reference sequence). The CDR3, as DNA: TGTGCCGGCAGTTCTGGGTCGAGAGAGCAGTACTTC. Protein product: CAGSSGSREQYF.

This clonotype appeared many times. This may come from a read error, since a much larger clone is one base off. The rearrangement links TRBV6-6 to TRBJ2-3; 7 nucleotides align to TRBD1. CDR1 and CDR2 (germline): MNHNY, SVGAGI (reference sequence). With 5 bases clipped from V and 4 bases from J, the junction kept 15 bases outside the gene matches. The CDR3 spans 17 residues. CDR3 nucleotides: TGTGCCAGCAGTCATGTTGGGACAGCTCAAATCGCAGATACGCAGTATTTT. The encoded protein is CASSHVGTAQIADTQYF.

This clonotype was counted once. The CDR3 DNA sequence: TGTGCCAGCAGCCTTTCGACGGGAGTGCCCCAGCATTTT. This encodes CASSLSTGVPQHF. The rearrangement joins TRBV5-6 to TRBJ1-5; no firm D call. The V end was cut by 4 bases, the J end by 9 bases, with 14 bases between. CDR3 size: 13 residues. From germline, CDR1 is SGHDT and CDR2 YYEEEE. Full variable domain (outside the CDR3, taken from reference TRBV5-6 and TRBJ1-5): DAGVTQSPTHLIKTRGQQVTLRCSPKSGHDTVSWYQQALGQGPQFIFQYYEEEERQRGNFPDRFSGHQFPNYSSELNVNALLLGDSALYLCASSLSTGVPQHFGDGTRLSIL.

The chain joins TRBV12-3 or TRBV12-4 to TRBJ1-6; no clear D. With 8 bases removed from V and 5 bases from J, the gap between germline ends came to 7 bases. This CDR3 region has 12 residues. The CDR3 DNA sequence: TGTGCCAGCGAAGGAAATAATTCACCCCTCCACTTT. It specifies CASEGNNSPLHF.

This clonotype was seen many times. The rearrangement uses TRBV3-1 and TRBJ2-7; D ambiguous. Germline CDR1 reads LGHDT; CDR2 reads YNNKEL (reference sequence). V shed 2 bases and J shed 6 bases, with 11 bases lying between them. This CDR3 is built from 13 residues. In nucleotides, the CDR3 is TGTGCCAGCAGCCAACCCCCATCCGGCGAGCAGTACTTC. Its protein product is CASSQPPSGEQYF.

V is TRBV4-1 and J is TRBJ2-1; D might be TRBD1 (6 bases). Trimming left V 4 bases short and J 8 bases short, with 15 bases between. This CDR3 is built from 14 residues. CDR1 and CDR2 (germline): MGHRA, YSYEKL. This chain's CDR3 is CASSRGTSDYEQFF. CDR3 bases: TGCGCCAGCAGCCGAGGGACATCGGACTATGAGCAGTTCTTC.

About this clonotype: It is unclear where the CDR3 begins or ends on the DNA, so no DNA is shown, and the CDR3 is as TCRdb lists it. The chain carries TRBV5-5 and TRBJ2-2; the table's TRBD1 call for D was not verified on the DNA. The CDR3 is made up of 23 amino acids, end residues included. Germline V CDR1 and CDR2: SGHKS, YYEKEE (reference sequence). CDR3 in amino acids: CASSLEAAGYEQYFGPGTRELFF.